The 13 T cell receptor beta chains below were found in one sample sequenced in a study of identical twins. Using its own MiXCR run on the 5' RACE reads, TCRdb lists one record per CDR3 protein. The sample yields a few hundred thousand distinct CDR3 sequences, under 12% seen once. Sequences were obtained from memory T cells sorted from blood. Source of these receptors: a middle-aged man in good health.

Turning to this clonotype: Likely a read error: the CDR3 ends without its conserved phenylalanine or tryptophan. The V call is TRBV9, the J call TRBJ1-2, with D possibly TRBD1 on 6 matching bases. V dropped 0 bases and J dropped 4 bases, with 10 bases sitting between them. Germline values: CDR1 SGDLS, CDR2 YYNGEE. There are 14 residues in the CDR3. In DNA, the CDR3 is TGTGCCAGCAGCGTAGGACAGGACATCTATGGCTACACCTAC. Protein sequence: CASSVGQDIYGYTY.

This clonotype came up many times. V is TRBV15 and J is TRBJ1-1; possibly TRBD1 for D (6 bases). CDR3 size: 15 residues. V lost 5 bases and J 5 bases, leaving 18 bases between the germline ends. Germline V CDR1 and CDR2: LNHNV, YYDKDF (reference sequence). CDR3 DNA: TGTGCCACCAGCCGGGCAACAGGGACACGAACTGAAGCTTTCTTT. Translation gives CATSRATGTRTEAFF.

The genes are TRBV6-2 or TRBV6-3 and TRBJ1-1; D unclear. From germline, CDR1 is MNHEY and CDR2 SVGEGT. Between the trimmed V and J ends, which lost 2 bases and 1 base, there was a span of 5 bases. The CDR3 contains 13 residues. The CDR3 DNA is TGTGCCAGCAGTTACGGGTGGAACACTGAAGCTTTCTTT. Translating gives CASSYGWNTEAFF.

This CDR3 is CASSPLAGQGAAGELFF. DNA of the CDR3: TGTGCCAGCTCACCACTCGCCGGACAGGGGGCGGCCGGGGAGCTGTTTTTT. The rearrangement joins TRBV18 to TRBJ2-2; 11 nucleotides align to TRBD1. This CDR3 spans 17 amino acids. CDR1 KGHSH and CDR2 LQKENI come from the germline V gene. Trimming took 1 base from V and 6 from J; bases not matched to a gene: 7.

This clonotype was counted ten times or more. The chain has TRBV3-1 and TRBJ2-1; D may be TRBD2 (5 bases). Trimming pared 3 bases from V and 12 bases from J, leaving 18 bases between. Per germline, CDR1 LGHDT and CDR2 YNNKEL (reference sequence). The CDR3 runs to 14 residues. CDR3 nucleotides: TGTGCCAGCAGCCACAGCGGCCCCAATCTCGGGCAGTTCTTC. It encodes CASSHSGPNLGQFF.

Here the CDR3 reads CASSNGQGRDTEAFF. The CDR3 nucleotides are TGCGCCAGCAGCAACGGACAGGGCCGGGACACTGAAGCTTTCTTT. This chain uses TRBV5-1 with TRBJ1-1; 8 nucleotides agree with TRBD1. Losses at the gene ends were 4 bases for V and 3 bases for J; bases not matched to a gene: 8. The germline V gene encodes CDR1 SGHRS and CDR2 YFSETQ. CDR3 length: 15 residues. The whole variable domain, filled in from reference TRBV5-1 and TRBJ1-1, reads KAGVTQTPRYLIKTRGQQVTLSCSPISGHRSVSWYQQTPGQGLQFLFEYFSETQRNKGNFPGRFSGRQFSNSRSEMNVSTLELGDSALYLCASSNGQGRDTEAFFGQGTRLTVV.

This clonotype was counted ten times or more. The chain carries TRBV2 and TRBJ1-6; D unresolved. The V and J ends lost 3 bases and 4 bases respectively, with 10 bases between them. The CDR3 sequence is 15 residues long. The germline V gene has CDR1 SNHLY and CDR2 FYNNEI. The CDR3 nucleotides are TGTGCCAGCAGTGAGGAGCGGAGTTATAATTCACCCCTCCACTTT. Translated, it gives CASSEERSYNSPLHF.

This clonotype was found a few times. This chain joins TRBV6-4 and TRBJ2-7; D gene ambiguous. The CDR3 extends over 14 amino acids. V gave up 6 bases and J gave up 4 bases, with 16 bases separating them. The germline V gene has CDR1 MRHNA and CDR2 SNTAGT. This chain's CDR3 is CASRVSRVTYEQYF. CDR3 nucleotides: TGTGCCAGCAGAGTATCTCGGGTCACTTACGAGCAGTACTTC.

In regard to this clonotype: The junction departs from the called germline gene at one end, perhaps through a read error. The rearrangement uses TRBV20-1 and TRBJ1-5; TRBD1 is a possible D gene (6 bases). This CDR3 region has 15 residues. The germline gives CDR1 DFQATT, CDR2 SNEGSKA (reference sequence). CDR3 amino acids: CSASPRTARNQPQHF. CDR3 coding DNA: TGCAGTGCTAGCCCCCGGACAGCCCGCAACCAGCCCCAGCATTTT.

This clonotype was counted at least ten times. V and J are TRBV4-2 and TRBJ1-3; 12 bases match TRBD1. V shed 0 bases and J 0 bases; nucleotides not matched to a gene: 9. The germline V gene encodes CDR1 LGHNA and CDR2 YNFKEQ. This CDR3 region has 20 residues. The CDR3 coding sequence is TGTGCCAGCAGCCAAGATCCGGGGACAGGGGGCCAACGCTCTGGAAACACCATATATTTT. It yields the protein CASSQDPGTGGQRSGNTIYF.

The CDR3 bases are TGTGCCACCAGCAAAAAGCTAGCCAAAAACATTCAGTACTTC. Protein product: CATSKKLAKNIQYF. The chain joins TRBV15 to TRBJ2-4, with D uncertain. The CDR3 length is 14 residues. The V end lost 4 bases, the J end lost 0 bases, and 7 bases lay between the germline ends. The germline V gene has CDR1 LNHNV and CDR2 YYDKDF (reference sequence).

The CDR3 sequence: CASSLAGGETEAFF. Written as DNA, the CDR3 is TGTGCCAGCAGCTTAGCAGGGGGTGAAACTGAAGCTTTCTTT. The rearrangement links TRBV7-6 to TRBJ1-1; possible D gene TRBD1, 6 bases. Germline V lookup: CDR1 SGHVS, CDR2 FNYEAQ. The CDR3 has 14 amino acids. V lost 0 bases and J 5 bases, leaving 10 bases between the germline ends.

The chain is built from TRBV12-3 or TRBV12-4 and TRBJ2-3; no firm D call. V dropped 3 bases and J dropped 0 bases, with 10 bases sitting between them. The CDR3 is 15 amino acids. The CDR3 region is CASSFDGLSTDTQYF. The CDR3 bases are TGTGCCAGCAGTTTCGACGGTTTGAGCACAGATACGCAGTATTTT.